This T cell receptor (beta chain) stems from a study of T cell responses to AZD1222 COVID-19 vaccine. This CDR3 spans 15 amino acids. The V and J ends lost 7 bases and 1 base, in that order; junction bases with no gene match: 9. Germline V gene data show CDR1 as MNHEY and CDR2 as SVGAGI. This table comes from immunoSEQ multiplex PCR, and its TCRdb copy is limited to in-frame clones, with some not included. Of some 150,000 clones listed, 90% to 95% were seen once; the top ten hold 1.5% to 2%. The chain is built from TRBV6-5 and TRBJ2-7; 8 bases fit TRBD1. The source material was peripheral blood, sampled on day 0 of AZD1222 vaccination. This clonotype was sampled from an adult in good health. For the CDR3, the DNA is TGTGCCAGCATTCGAAGTCGGACAGGGTCCTACGAGCAGTACTTC. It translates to CASIRSRTGSYEQYF.